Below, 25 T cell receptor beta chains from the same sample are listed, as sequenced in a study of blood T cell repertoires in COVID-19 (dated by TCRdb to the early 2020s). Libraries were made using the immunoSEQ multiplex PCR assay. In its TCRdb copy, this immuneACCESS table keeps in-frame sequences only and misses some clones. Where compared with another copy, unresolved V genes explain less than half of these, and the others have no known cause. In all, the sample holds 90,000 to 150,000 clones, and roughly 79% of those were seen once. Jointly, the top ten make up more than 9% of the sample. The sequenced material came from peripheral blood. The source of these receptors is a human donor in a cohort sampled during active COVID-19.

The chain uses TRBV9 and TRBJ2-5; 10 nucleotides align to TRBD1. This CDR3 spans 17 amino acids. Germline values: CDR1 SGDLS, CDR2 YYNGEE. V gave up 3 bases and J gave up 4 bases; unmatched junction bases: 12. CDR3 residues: CASSASPGTGVGETQYF. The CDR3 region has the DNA TGTGCCAGCAGCGCATCTCCCGGGACAGGGGTGGGAGAGACCCAGTACTTC.

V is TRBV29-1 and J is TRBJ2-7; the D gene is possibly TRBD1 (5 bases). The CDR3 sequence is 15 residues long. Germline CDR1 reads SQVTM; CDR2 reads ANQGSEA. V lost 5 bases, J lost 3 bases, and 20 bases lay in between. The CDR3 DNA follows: TGCAGCGTTCTTAACAGGCCAATGGGCTACTACGAGCAGTACTTC. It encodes CSVLNRPMGYYEQYF.

The CDR3 sequence is CASSLVGTGSYEQYF. CDR3 bases: TGTGCCAGCAGCTTAGTAGGGACAGGGTCTTACGAGCAGTACTTC. The chain couples TRBV7-8 to TRBJ2-7, with 9 nucleotides matching TRBD1. The CDR3 sequence is 15 residues long. J gave up 4 bases and V 1 base, and 5 bases lay outside the gene matches. The germline CDR1 and CDR2 sequences are SGHVS and FQNEAQ.

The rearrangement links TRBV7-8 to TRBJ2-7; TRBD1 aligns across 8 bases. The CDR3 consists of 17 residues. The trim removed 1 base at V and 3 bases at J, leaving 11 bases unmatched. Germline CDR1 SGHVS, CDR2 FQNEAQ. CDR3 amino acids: CASSLVVRGRLGYEQYF. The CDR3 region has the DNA TGTGCCAGCAGCTTAGTTGTCAGGGGGCGATTGGGCTACGAGCAGTACTTC. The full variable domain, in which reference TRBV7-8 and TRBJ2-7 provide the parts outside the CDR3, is GAGVSQSPRYKVAKRGQDVALRCDPISGHVSLFWYQQALGQGPEFLTYFQNEAQLDKSGLPSDRFFAERPEGSVSTLKIQRTQQEDSAVYLCASSLVVRGRLGYEQYFGPGTRLTVT.

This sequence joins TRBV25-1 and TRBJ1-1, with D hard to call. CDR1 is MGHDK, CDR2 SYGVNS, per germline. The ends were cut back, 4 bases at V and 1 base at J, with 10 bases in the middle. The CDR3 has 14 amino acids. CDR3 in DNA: TGTGCCAGCAGTGGCCAAGGGAGGAACACTGAAGCTTTCTTT. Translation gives CASSGQGRNTEAFF.

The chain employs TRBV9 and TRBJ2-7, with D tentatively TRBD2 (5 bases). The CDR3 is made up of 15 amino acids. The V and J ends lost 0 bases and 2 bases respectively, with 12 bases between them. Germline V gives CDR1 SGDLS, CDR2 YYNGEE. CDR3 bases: TGTGCCAGCAGCGTAGGTCCGGGGTCGCCCTACGAGCAGTACTTC. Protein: CASSVGPGSPYEQYF.

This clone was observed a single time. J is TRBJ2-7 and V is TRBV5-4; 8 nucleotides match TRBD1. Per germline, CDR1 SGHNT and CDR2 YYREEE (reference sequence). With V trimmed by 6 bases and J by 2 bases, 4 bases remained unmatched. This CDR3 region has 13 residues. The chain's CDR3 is CASTPGGPYEQYF. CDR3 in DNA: TGTGCCAGCACCCCAGGGGGCCCCTACGAGCAGTACTTC.

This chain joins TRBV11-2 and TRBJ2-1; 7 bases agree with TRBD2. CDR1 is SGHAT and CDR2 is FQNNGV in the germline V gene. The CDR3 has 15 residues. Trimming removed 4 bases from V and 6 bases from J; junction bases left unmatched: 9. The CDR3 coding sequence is TGTGCCAGCAGCTCCGAGCGGGATGGGCTCAATGAGCAGTTCTTC. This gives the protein CASSSERDGLNEQFF.

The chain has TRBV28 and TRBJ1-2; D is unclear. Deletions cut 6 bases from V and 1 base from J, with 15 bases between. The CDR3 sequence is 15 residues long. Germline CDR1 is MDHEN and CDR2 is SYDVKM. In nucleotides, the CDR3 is TGTGCCAGCAGACCCTATAATCTCTTTAACTATGGCTACACCTTC. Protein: CASRPYNLFNYGYTF.

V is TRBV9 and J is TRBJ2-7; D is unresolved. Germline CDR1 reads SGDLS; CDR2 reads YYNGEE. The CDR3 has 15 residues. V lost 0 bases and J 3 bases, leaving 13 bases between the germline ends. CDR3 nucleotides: TGTGCCAGCAGCGTAGGGGTTAGCTCGCGCTACGAGCAGTACTTC. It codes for CASSVGVSSRYEQYF. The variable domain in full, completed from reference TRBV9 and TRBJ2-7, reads DSGVTQTPKHLITATGQRVTLRCSPRSGDLSVYWYQQSLDQGLQFLIQYYNGEERAKGNILERFSAQQFPDLHSELNLSSLELGDSALYFCASSVGVSSRYEQYFGPGTRLTVT.

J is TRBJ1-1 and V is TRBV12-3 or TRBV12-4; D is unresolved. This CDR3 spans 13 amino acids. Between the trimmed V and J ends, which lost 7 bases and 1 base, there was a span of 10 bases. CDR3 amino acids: CASKFDKNTEAFF. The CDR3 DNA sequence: TGTGCCAGCAAATTCGACAAGAACACTGAAGCTTTCTTT.

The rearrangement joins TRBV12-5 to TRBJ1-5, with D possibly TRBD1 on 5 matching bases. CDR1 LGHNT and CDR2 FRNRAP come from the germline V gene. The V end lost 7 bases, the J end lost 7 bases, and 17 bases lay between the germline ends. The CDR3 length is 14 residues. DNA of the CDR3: TGTGCTAGTGTTGGGGGGGGAGGGCTGCAGCCCCAGCATTTT. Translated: CASVGGGGLQPQHF.

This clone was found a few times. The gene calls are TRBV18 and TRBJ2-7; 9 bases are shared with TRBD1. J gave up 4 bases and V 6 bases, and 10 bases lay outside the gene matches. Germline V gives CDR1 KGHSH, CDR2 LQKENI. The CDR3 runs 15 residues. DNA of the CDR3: TGTGCCAGCTCTCCCCGCGGGACAGGGATTTACGAGCAGTACTTC. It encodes CASSPRGTGIYEQYF.

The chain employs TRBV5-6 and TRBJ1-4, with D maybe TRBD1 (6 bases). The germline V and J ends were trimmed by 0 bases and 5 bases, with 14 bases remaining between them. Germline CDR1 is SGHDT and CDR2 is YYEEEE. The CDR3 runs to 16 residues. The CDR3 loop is CASSLAGAPGNEKLFF. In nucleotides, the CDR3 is TGTGCCAGCAGCTTGGCAGGGGCGCCGGGGAATGAAAAACTGTTTTTT.

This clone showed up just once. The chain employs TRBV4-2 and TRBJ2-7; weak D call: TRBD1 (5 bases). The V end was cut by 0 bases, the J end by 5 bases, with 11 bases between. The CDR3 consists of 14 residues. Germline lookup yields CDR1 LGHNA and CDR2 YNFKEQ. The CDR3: CASSQDEGAHEQYF. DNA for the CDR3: TGTGCCAGCAGCCAAGATGAAGGGGCCCACGAGCAGTACTTC.

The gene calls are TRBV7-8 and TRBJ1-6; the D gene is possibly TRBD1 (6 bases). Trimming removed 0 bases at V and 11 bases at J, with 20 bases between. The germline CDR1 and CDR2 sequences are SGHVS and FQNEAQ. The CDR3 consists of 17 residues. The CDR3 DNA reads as TGTGCCAGCAGCTTAGCCCCCAAGGGGGAAATGGAAACACCCCTCCACTTT. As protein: CASSLAPKGEMETPLHF.

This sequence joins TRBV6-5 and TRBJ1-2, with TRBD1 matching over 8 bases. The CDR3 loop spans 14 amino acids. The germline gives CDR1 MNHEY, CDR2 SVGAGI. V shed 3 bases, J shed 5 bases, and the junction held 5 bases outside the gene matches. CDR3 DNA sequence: TGTGCCAGCAGTTATGGACAGGGAGAATATGGCTACACCTTC. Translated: CASSYGQGEYGYTF.

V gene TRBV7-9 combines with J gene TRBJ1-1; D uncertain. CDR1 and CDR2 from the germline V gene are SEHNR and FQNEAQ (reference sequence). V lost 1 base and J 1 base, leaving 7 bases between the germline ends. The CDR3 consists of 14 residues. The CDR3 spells CASSLDGSNTEAFF. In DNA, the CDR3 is TGTGCCAGCAGCTTAGATGGCTCGAACACTGAAGCTTTCTTT.

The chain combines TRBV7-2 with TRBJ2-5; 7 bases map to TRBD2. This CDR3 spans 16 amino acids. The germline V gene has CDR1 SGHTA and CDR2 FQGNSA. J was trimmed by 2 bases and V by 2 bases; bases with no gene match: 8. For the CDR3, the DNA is TGTGCCAGCAGCTTAAGGCCTAGCGGAACTCAAGAGACCCAGTACTTC. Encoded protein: CASSLRPSGTQETQYF.

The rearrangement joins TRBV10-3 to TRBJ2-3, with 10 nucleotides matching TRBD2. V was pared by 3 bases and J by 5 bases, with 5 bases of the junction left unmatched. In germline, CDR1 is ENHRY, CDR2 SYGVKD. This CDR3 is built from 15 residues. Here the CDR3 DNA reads TGTGCCATCAGTGACGGGACTAGCGTTGGAGATACGCAGTATTTT. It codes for CAISDGTSVGDTQYF.

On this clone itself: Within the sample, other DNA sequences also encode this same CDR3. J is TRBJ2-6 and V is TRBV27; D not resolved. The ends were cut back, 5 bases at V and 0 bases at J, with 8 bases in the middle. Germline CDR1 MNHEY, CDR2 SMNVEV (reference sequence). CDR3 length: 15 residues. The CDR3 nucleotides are TGTGCCAGCAGTCCCCGTAACTCTGGGGCCAACGTCCTGACTTTC. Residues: CASSPRNSGANVLTF. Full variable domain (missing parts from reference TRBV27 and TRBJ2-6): EAQVTQNPRYLITVTGKKLTVTCSQNMNHEYMSWYRQDPGLGLRQIYYSMNVEVTDKGDVPEGYKVSRKEKRNFPLILESPSPNQTSLYFCASSPRNSGANVLTFGAGSRLTVL.

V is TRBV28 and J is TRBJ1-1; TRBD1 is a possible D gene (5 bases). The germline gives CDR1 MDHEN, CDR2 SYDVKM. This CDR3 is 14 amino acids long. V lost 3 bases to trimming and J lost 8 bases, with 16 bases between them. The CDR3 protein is CASSLNSRGREAFF. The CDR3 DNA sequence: TGTGCCAGCAGTTTGAACAGTCGGGGGAGGGAAGCTTTCTTT.

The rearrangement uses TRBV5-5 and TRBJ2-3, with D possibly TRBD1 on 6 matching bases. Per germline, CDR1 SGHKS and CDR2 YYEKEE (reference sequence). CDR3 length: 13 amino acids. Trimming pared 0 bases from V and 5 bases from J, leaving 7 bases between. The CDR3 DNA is TGTGCCAGCAGCTTGGCCAGGGGAGATACGCAGTATTTT. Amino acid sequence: CASSLARGDTQYF.

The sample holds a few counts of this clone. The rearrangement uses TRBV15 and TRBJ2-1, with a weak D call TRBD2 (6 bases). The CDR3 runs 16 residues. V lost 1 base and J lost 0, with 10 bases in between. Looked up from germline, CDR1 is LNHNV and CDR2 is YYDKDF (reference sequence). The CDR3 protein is CATSRALASSYNEQFF. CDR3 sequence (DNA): TGTGCCACCAGCAGAGCCCTAGCGAGCTCCTACAATGAGCAGTTCTTC.

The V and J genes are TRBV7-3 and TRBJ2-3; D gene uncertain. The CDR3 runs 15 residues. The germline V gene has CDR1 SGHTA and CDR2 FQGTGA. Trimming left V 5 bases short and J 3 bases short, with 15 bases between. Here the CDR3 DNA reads TGTGCCAGCAGCACTAAGTCCGACGGGACAGATACGCAGTATTTT. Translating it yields CASSTKSDGTDTQYF.